The rows below give T cell receptor beta chains drawn from one sample of a study of chemoradiotherapy in HPV16-positive cancers. The assay was immunoSEQ multiplex PCR, and TCRdb's table has in-frame clones only and misses some. The sample yields about 12,000 clones, 63% seen once. Sampling took place from a patient who underwent chemoradiotherapy. The source is a human donor with HPV-associated anogenital cancer. The CDR3 runs from the conserved cysteine through the conserved F or W. D genes are given only for firm matches. Part of the rows lack a size; the others show once, few, many or a class for expanded clones.

>TRBV5-1|TRBJ2-2|once|15|TRBD1
CASCWDRVNTGELFF
TGCGCCAGCTGCTGGGACAGGGTGAACACCGGGGAGCTGTTTTTT
>TRBV5-1|TRBJ2-7|few|13|NA
CASSLDILGEQYF
TGCGCCAGCAGCTTGGACATTCTAGGGGAGCAGTACTTC
>TRBV2|TRBJ2-2|NA|13|NA
CASRVTGPGELFF
TGTGCCAGCAGGGTAACAGGGCCCGGGGAGCTGTTTTTT
>TRBV28|TRBJ1-5|NA|14|NA
CASSPRTVNQPQHF
TGTGCCAGCAGTCCAAGGACGGTCAATCAGCCCCAGCATTTT
>TRBV5-1|TRBJ2-5|NA|17|TRBD2
CASSSTLAGGLQETQYF
TGCGCCAGCAGCTCCACACTAGCGGGGGGCCTACAAGAGACCCAGTACTTC
>TRBV12-5|TRBJ2-3|NA|17|TRBD2
CASGLAGTSASTDTQYF
TGTGCTAGTGGTTTGGCCGGGACTAGCGCTTCCACAGATACGCAGTATTTT
>TRBV7-3|TRBJ1-1|NA|14|TRBD1
CASSPGQGRTEAFF
TGTGCCAGCAGCCCTGGACAGGGAAGGACTGAAGCTTTCTTT
>TRBV6-5|TRBJ2-7|NA|13|TRBD2
CASSYDGRLEQYF
TGTGCCAGCAGTTACGACGGGAGGCTCGAGCAGTACTTC
>TRBV19|TRBJ1-2|NA|15|TRBD1
CASSIGDRGHYGYTF
TGTGCCAGTAGTATAGGGGACAGGGGGCATTACGGCTACACCTTC
>TRBV28|TRBJ2-5|NA|15|NA
CASSLWETSGETQYF
TGTGCCAGCAGTTTATGGGAGACTAGTGGGGAGACCCAGTACTTC
>TRBV30|TRBJ1-6|NA|15|TRBD1
CAWSPGGTGGPPLHF
TGTGCCTGGAGCCCTGGGGGGACAGGGGGCCCACCCCTCCACTTT
>TRBV18|TRBJ1-1|NA|14|NA
CASSPGILNTEAFF
TGTGCCAGCTCACCAGGGATCCTGAACACTGAAGCTTTCTTT
>TRBV9|TRBJ1-1|NA|16|NA
CASSLGGGAELTEAFF
TGTGCCAGCAGCTTAGGAGGGGGGGCTGAGTTAACTGAAGCTTTCTTT
>TRBV12-2|TRBJ2-5|once|15|NA
CASRLEVSGQETQYF
TGTGCAAGTCGCCTAGAGGTCAGTGGACAAGAGACCCAGTACTTC
>TRBV5-5|TRBJ1-6|NA|14|NA
CASSLVLGNSPLHF
TGTGCCAGCAGCTTGGTTTTGGGCAATTCACCCCTCCACTTT
>TRBV2|TRBJ1-4|NA|14|TRBD1
CASTPGQATQKLFF
TGTGCCAGCACTCCGGGACAGGCAACGCAAAAACTGTTTTTT
>TRBV7-2|TRBJ2-1|NA|14|NA
CASSPRDSGEEQFF
TGTGCCAGCAGCCCGCGGGACTCTGGGGAGGAGCAGTTCTTC
>TRBV19|TRBJ1-5|NA|12|TRBD1
CASGQGNQPQHF
TGTGCCAGTGGACAGGGGAATCAGCCCCAGCATTTT
>TRBV9|TRBJ2-5|NA|15|NA
CASSVATTPQETQYF
TGTGCCAGCAGCGTAGCTACGACGCCTCAAGAGACCCAGTACTTC
>TRBV9|TRBJ2-3|NA|20|NA
CASSAVPPWGAGPQQDTQYF
TGTGCCAGCAGCGCCGTCCCTCCTTGGGGGGCGGGGCCACAGCAAGATACGCAGTATTTT
>TRBV11-1|TRBJ1-2|NA|15|NA
CASSLGNSQIHGYTF
TGTGCCAGCAGCTTAGGGAACAGTCAGATCCATGGCTACACCTTC
>TRBV11-2|TRBJ1-2|few|13|NA
CASSAARSRGYTF
TGTGCCAGCAGCGCCGCTCGCTCTCGTGGCTACACCTTC
>TRBV20-1|TRBJ1-4|NA|11|NA
CSTNQGEKLFF
TGCAGTACCAACCAGGGCGAAAAACTGTTTTTT
>TRBV6-5|TRBJ1-1|NA|15|TRBD1
CASRRDRGRHTEAFF
TGTGCCAGCAGACGGGACAGGGGGCGCCACACTGAAGCTTTCTTT
>TRBV11-2|TRBJ2-7|NA|13|NA
CASSYRGPYEQYF
TGTGCCAGCAGCTATCGAGGACCCTACGAGCAGTACTTC
>TRBV7-8|TRBJ2-2|NA|16|TRBD1
CASSLAGTGGSGELFF
TGTGCCAGCAGCTTAGCCGGGACAGGGGGATCCGGGGAGCTGTTTTTT
>TRBV15|TRBJ1-6|few|14|NA
CATSVGREISPLHF
TGTGCCACCAGCGTGGGCAGGGAGATCTCACCCCTCCACTTT
>TRBV18|TRBJ1-6|NA|15|TRBD1
CASSRGTGVNSPLHF
TGTGCCAGCTCCCGCGGGACAGGGGTTAATTCACCCCTCCACTTT
>TRBV5-1|TRBJ2-3|few|16|TRBD1
CASSRTGQAGTDTQYF
TGCGCCAGCAGCAGAACGGGACAGGCCGGCACAGATACGCAGTATTTT
>TRBV10-3|TRBJ2-3|few|15|NA
CAISESWSTTDTQYF
TGTGCCATCAGTGAGTCTTGGTCTACCACAGATACGCAGTATTTT
>TRBV30|TRBJ1-6|NA|15|NA
CAWSVYGGADSPLHF
TGTGCCTGGAGTGTATATGGTGGTGCGGACTCACCCCTCCACTTT
>TRBV28|TRBJ2-5|NA|15|NA
CASSTTTNPQKTQYF
TGTGCCAGCTCCACCACGACTAACCCCCAGAAGACCCAGTACTTC
>TRBV29-1|TRBJ1-2|NA|16|NA
CSVEDGGTGPLDGYTF
TGCAGCGTTGAAGATGGGGGAACGGGACCCCTGGACGGCTACACCTTC
>TRBV27|TRBJ2-7|few|13|NA
CASSPTVAGEQYF
TGTGCCAGCTCCCCGACTGTGGCAGGAGAGCAGTACTTC
>TRBV19|TRBJ1-5|few|15|NA
CASSLNGVSNQPQHF
TGTGCCAGTAGTCTCAACGGGGTGAGCAATCAGCCCCAGCATTTT
>TRBV7-3|TRBJ2-2|NA|14|TRBD1
CASSLTGSTGELFF
TGTGCCAGCAGCCTGACAGGGAGCACCGGGGAGCTGTTTTTT
>TRBV6-1|TRBJ1-5|few|14|NA
CASSEGKGPQPQHF
TGTGCCAGCAGTGAAGGTAAGGGGCCTCAGCCCCAGCATTTT
>TRBV2|TRBJ2-1|NA|15|TRBD1
CASSRRDSLNNEQFF
TGTGCCAGCAGCAGAAGGGACAGCCTTAACAATGAGCAGTTCTTC
>TRBV28|TRBJ2-7|NA|14|TRBD1
CATTDGTGPYEQYF
TGTGCCACCACAGATGGGACAGGGCCCTACGAGCAGTACTTC
>TRBV7-3|TRBJ1-6|few|13|NA
CASSFLTGSPLHF
TGTGCCAGCAGCTTCCTGACGGGGTCACCCCTCCACTTT
>TRBV27|TRBJ2-1|NA|17|TRBD2
CASSVESSGGLYNEQFF
TGTGCCAGCAGTGTAGAGTCTAGCGGGGGGCTATACAATGAGCAGTTCTTC
>TRBV28|TRBJ2-7|few|14|NA
CASSLGGSNSEQYF
TGTGCCAGCAGTTTAGGGGGTTCTAACTCCGAGCAGTACTTC
>TRBV2|TRBJ2-7|few|12|NA
CASSRLDYEQYF
TGTGCCAGCAGCCGACTTGACTACGAGCAGTACTTC
>TRBV6-5|TRBJ2-1|NA|14|TRBD2
CASSYNSGDTQQFF
TGTGCCAGCAGTTACAATAGCGGGGACACTCAGCAGTTCTTC
>TRBV2|TRBJ1-4|NA|14|TRBD1
CASRVTGGTEKLFF
TGTGCCAGCAGGGTAACAGGGGGAACTGAAAAACTGTTTTTT
>TRBV19|TRBJ2-7|NA|15|NA
CASSSTDRRWGEQYF
TGTGCCAGTAGTTCTACGGACCGACGTTGGGGCGAGCAGTACTTC
>TRBV7-8|TRBJ1-6|few|15|NA
CASSLTLGTDSPLHF
TGTGCCAGCAGCTTAACCCTGGGAACGGATTCACCCCTCCACTTT
>TRBV7-6|TRBJ2-6|NA|17|TRBD2
CASSPRRGGDGANVLTF
TGTGCCAGCAGCCCACGGCGGGGGGGTGATGGGGCCAACGTCCTGACTTTC
>TRBV29-1|TRBJ1-5|NA|14|TRBD1
CSAATGASNQPQHF
TGCAGCGCAGCGACAGGGGCGAGCAATCAGCCCCAGCATTTT
>TRBV6-6|TRBJ1-4|NA|14|NA
CASSYSIGQGRLFF
TGTGCCAGCAGTTACTCCATTGGGCAGGGGCGACTGTTTTTT
>TRBV9|TRBJ1-5|NA|17|NA
CASSSDMTVCSNQPQHF
TGTGCCAGCAGCTCAGATATGACGGTGTGTAGCAATCAGCCCCAGCATTTT
>TRBV11-2|TRBJ1-5|few|15|NA
CASSLNGAANQPQHF
TGTGCCAGCAGCTTAAACGGGGCGGCTAATCAGCCCCAGCATTTT